These 26 T cell receptor beta chains came from one sample sequenced in a study of blood T cell repertoires in COVID-19. Assay used: immunoSEQ multiplex PCR; TCRdb lists only in-frame clones, some missing. The table shows approximately 250,000 clones, with around 78% occurring only once. The material sequenced was peripheral blood. The receptors come from a man in his sixties who had recovered from COVID-19.

The J gene is TRBJ2-3, the V gene TRBV6-1; TRBD2 agrees at 7 bases. V shed 2 bases and J 6 bases; nucleotides not matched to a gene: 8. Germline-derived CDR1 and CDR2 are MNHNS and SASEGT. This CDR3 region has 15 residues. CDR3 coding DNA: TGTGCCAGCAGTGAACGGCTAGCGGTCCGGGATACGCAGTATTTT. This sequence encodes CASSERLAVRDTQYF.

The V and J genes are TRBV19 and TRBJ2-3; TRBD1 matches at 8 bases. This CDR3 is built from 14 residues. Looked up from germline, CDR1 is LNHDA and CDR2 is SQIVND (reference sequence). The trim removed 5 bases at V and 4 bases at J, leaving 5 bases unmatched. The CDR3 region has the DNA TGTGCCAGTAGTCGGGCAGGGGGCTCAGATACGCAGTATTTT. This encodes CASSRAGGSDTQYF. Variable domain in full (rest from reference TRBV19 and TRBJ2-3): DGGITQSPKYLFRKEGQNVTLSCEQNLNHDAMYWYRQDPGQGLRLIYYSQIVNDFQKGDIAEGYSVSREKKESFPLTVTSAQKNPTAFYLCASSRAGGSDTQYFGPGTRLTVL.

The rearrangement uses TRBV12-5 and TRBJ2-3; 8 positions agree with TRBD2. From germline, CDR1 is LGHNT and CDR2 FRNRAP. The CDR3 consists of 13 residues. J gave up 5 bases and V 5 bases, and 3 bases lay outside the gene matches. The CDR3 protein is CASGPSGGDTQYF. In DNA form, the CDR3 reads TGTGCTAGTGGTCCAAGCGGGGGAGATACGCAGTATTTT.

This chain uses TRBV19 with TRBJ2-3; TRBD1 might be the D (6 bases). Trimming took 5 bases from V and 7 from J, leaving 19 bases between them. The germline V gene has CDR1 LNHDA and CDR2 SQIVND (reference sequence). CDR3 length: 15 residues. The chain's CDR3 is CASSPGTSWGYTQYF. The CDR3 DNA is TGTGCCAGTAGTCCCGGGACATCTTGGGGGTATACGCAGTATTTT.

The CDR3 is CATSGTNTGELFF. CDR3 bases: TGTGCCACCAGTGGGACAAACACCGGGGAGCTGTTTTTT. This chain links TRBV24-1 with TRBJ2-2; D might be TRBD1 (5 bases). This CDR3 has 13 residues. V shed 5 bases and J shed 2 bases, with 5 bases lying between them. Germline CDR1 and CDR2: KGHDR and SFDVKD.

The chain carries TRBV7-9 and TRBJ2-7; TRBD2 matches at 13 bases. CDR1 is SEHNR, CDR2 FQNEAQ, per germline (reference sequence). V lost 3 bases to trimming and J lost 6 bases; unmatched junction nucleotides: 5. This CDR3 spans 15 amino acids. The CDR3 is CASSFGLAGVSEQYF. CDR3 DNA: TGTGCCAGCAGCTTCGGACTAGCGGGAGTGTCCGAGCAGTACTTC.

The chain uses TRBV5-6 and TRBJ1-3, with 8 bases lining up with TRBD1. This CDR3 region has 17 residues. V was clipped by 1 base and J by 1 base; unmatched bases: 7. From germline, CDR1 is SGHDT and CDR2 YYEEEE. This CDR3 reads CASSLSDRGLSGNTIYF. CDR3 nucleotide sequence: TGTGCCAGCAGCTTGAGCGACAGGGGATTATCTGGAAACACCATATATTTT.

The chain combines TRBV2 with TRBJ1-1, with 7 bases identical to TRBD1. CDR1 is SNHLY, CDR2 FYNNEI, per germline. The trim removed 6 bases at V and 1 base at J, leaving 8 bases unmatched. The CDR3 contains 15 residues. DNA of the CDR3: TGTGCCAGCAGAGATACCGGGACAGCGAACACTGAAGCTTTCTTT. Protein: CASRDTGTANTEAFF.

The rearrangement uses TRBV28 and TRBJ1-3; possible D gene TRBD1, 5 bases. CDR1 MDHEN and CDR2 SYDVKM come from the germline V gene. The CDR3 consists of 14 residues. The ends were cut back, 7 bases at V and 4 bases at J, with 14 bases in the middle. The DNA for the CDR3 is TGTGCCAGCACGAAACAGGTTGGGGGAAACACCATATATTTT. Translating gives CASTKQVGGNTIYF. The variable domain in full, with the rest retrieved from reference TRBV28 and TRBJ1-3, is DVKVTQSSRYLVKRTGEKVFLECVQDMDHENMFWYRQDPGLGLRLIYFSYDVKMKEKGDIPEGYSVSREKKERFSLILESASTNQTSMYLCASTKQVGGNTIYFGEGSWLTVV.

The chain employs TRBV19 and TRBJ2-5, with a possible D match to TRBD1 (6 bases). The V gene's germline CDR1 is LNHDA and CDR2 SQIVND (reference sequence). The CDR3 consists of 13 residues. V was trimmed by 5 bases and J by 5 bases, leaving 12 bases between them. The DNA of the CDR3 is TGTGCCAGTAGTGTGGACAGTGGGGAGACCCAGTACTTC. Its protein is CASSVDSGETQYF.

This clone was counted once. V is TRBV24-1 and J is TRBJ2-3; D is possibly TRBD1 (5 bases). Deletions cut 1 base from V and 4 bases from J, with 14 bases between. Germline V gene sequence: CDR1 KGHDR, CDR2 SFDVKD. The length of the CDR3 is 16 residues. The CDR3 bases are TGTGCCACCAGTGATTTAAGCAGGGTGTTTCCAGATACGCAGTATTTT. It encodes CATSDLSRVFPDTQYF.

The chain uses TRBV5-1 and TRBJ1-1; D gene ambiguous. Germline CDR1 reads SGHRS; CDR2 reads YFSETQ. The V end lost 0 bases, the J end lost 1 base, and 4 bases lay between the germline ends. The CDR3 extends over 13 amino acids. The CDR3 loop is CASSLVSNTEAFF. In DNA, the CDR3 is TGCGCCAGCAGCTTGGTATCGAACACTGAAGCTTTCTTT.

J is TRBJ1-2 and V is TRBV30, with 8 bases matching TRBD1. The germline CDR1 and CDR2 sequences are GTSNPN and SVGIG (reference sequence). The V and J ends lost 1 base and 2 bases, in that order; junction bases with no gene match: 3. The length of the CDR3 is 14 residues. The CDR3 DNA reads as TGTGCCTGGAGTGCTGGACAGGGAAACTATGGCTACACCTTC. Residues: CAWSAGQGNYGYTF.

The rearrangement links TRBV28 to TRBJ1-2; 9 bases line up with TRBD1. The CDR3 consists of 15 residues. With V trimmed by 5 bases and J by 3 bases, 7 bases remained unmatched. Germline loops: CDR1 MDHEN, CDR2 SYDVKM. The CDR3 sequence: CASSPTDRGDYGYTF. DNA of the CDR3: TGTGCCAGCAGTCCAACCGACAGGGGGGACTATGGCTACACCTTC.

This rearrangement joins TRBV5-1 to TRBJ1-1; D gene ambiguous. Trimming removed 5 bases at V and 0 bases at J, with 8 bases between. The CDR3 loop spans 13 amino acids. The V gene's germline CDR1 is SGHRS and CDR2 YFSETQ. The CDR3, as DNA: TGCGCCAGCAGTTCGGGTTTGAACACTGAAGCTTTCTTT. The encoded protein is CASSSGLNTEAFF. Full variable domain (outside the CDR3, taken from reference TRBV5-1 and TRBJ1-1): KAGVTQTPRYLIKTRGQQVTLSCSPISGHRSVSWYQQTPGQGLQFLFEYFSETQRNKGNFPGRFSGRQFSNSRSEMNVSTLELGDSALYLCASSSGLNTEAFFGQGTRLTVV.

The V and J genes are TRBV27 and TRBJ2-2; 7 nucleotides line up with TRBD2. Per the germline V gene, CDR1 is MNHEY and CDR2 is SMNVEV (reference sequence). The trim removed 7 bases at V and 5 bases at J, leaving 10 bases unmatched. The CDR3 covers 15 residues. The CDR3, as DNA: TGTGCCAGCAAAGCGGCGGGAGTTTGGACCGGGGAGCTGTTTTTT. Its translation: CASKAAGVWTGELFF.

V usage is TRBV30 and J usage is TRBJ1-6; the D is unclear. CDR3 length: 13 amino acids. With 1 base removed from V and 7 bases from J, the gap between germline ends came to 8 bases. Germline assignment: CDR1 GTSNPN and CDR2 SVGIG (reference sequence). The CDR3 DNA reads as TGTGCCTGGAGTGGTCAGATGAATTCACCCCTCCACTTT. Protein: CAWSGQMNSPLHF.

This clone appeared once. DNA for the CDR3: TGTGCCAGCAGCTTAGTACGGACTAGCGGGAGAAATGAGCAGTTCTTC. Its translation is CASSLVRTSGRNEQFF. The chain links TRBV7-9 to TRBJ2-1; 13 bases line up with TRBD2. This CDR3 is 16 amino acids long. The J segment lost 7 bases and the V segment lost 1 base, leaving 4 bases of the junction unmatched. Per germline, CDR1 SEHNR and CDR2 FQNEAQ (reference sequence).

The V gene is TRBV2, the J gene TRBJ2-2; D perhaps matches TRBD1 (6 bases). There are 15 residues in the CDR3. CDR1 and CDR2 (germline): SNHLY, FYNNEI. The V gene lost 6 bases and the J gene lost 6 bases, with 17 bases spanning the gap. The CDR3 bases are TGTGCCAGCAGCCAGGATTTGGGGGCCGCCGGGGAGCTGTTTTTT. Translation gives CASSQDLGAAGELFF.

V usage is TRBV3-1 (or the pseudogene TRBV3-2) and J usage is TRBJ2-1; tentatively, D is TRBD2 (5 bases). Germline V gives CDR1 LGHDT, CDR2 YNNKEL (reference sequence). CDR3 length equals 13 residues. Deletions cut 4 bases from V and 10 bases from J, with 14 bases between. The CDR3 region is CASSPLPRREQFF. In DNA, the CDR3 is TGTGCCAGCAGCCCTCTTCCTAGGAGGGAGCAGTTCTTC.

As concerns this clone: One end of the junction varies from germline; a read error may be responsible. V gene TRBV25-1 combines with J gene TRBJ2-5; 7 bases match TRBD2. This CDR3 is 14 amino acids long. The germline gives CDR1 MGHDK, CDR2 SYGVNS. CDR3 residues: CASCEAGLQETQYF. The CDR3, as DNA: TGTGCCAGCTGTGAAGCGGGGCTCCAAGAGACCCAGTACTTC. The variable domain in full, completed from reference TRBV25-1 and TRBJ2-5, reads EADIYQTPRYLVIGTGKKITLECSQTMGHDKMYWYQQDPGMELHLIHYSYGVNSTEKGDLSSESTVSRIRTEHFPLTLESARPSHTSQYLCASCEAGLQETQYFGPGTRLLVL.

The CDR3 loop is CASRGHGDSPLHF. DNA for the CDR3: TGTGCCAGCAGGGGACACGGCGATTCACCCCTCCACTTT. The chain employs TRBV27 and TRBJ1-6; D may be TRBD1 (6 bases). V was cut by 6 bases and J by 8 bases, with 11 bases left in between. The CDR3 runs to 13 residues. Germline assignment: CDR1 MNHEY and CDR2 SMNVEV (reference sequence).

This sequence joins TRBV11-3 and TRBJ2-1, with D maybe TRBD1 (6 bases). This CDR3 comprises 15 residues. V lost 5 bases and J lost 8, with 19 bases in between. From germline, CDR1 is SGHNT and CDR2 YENEEA. The CDR3 bases are TGTGCCAGCAGCAAAACGGGACAACAGAGGCATGAGCAGTTCTTC. Protein product: CASSKTGQQRHEQFF.

The V gene is TRBV10-3, the J gene TRBJ2-6, with 7 bases that match TRBD2. The V and J ends lost 3 bases and 4 bases, in that order; junction bases with no gene match: 3. In germline, CDR1 is ENHRY, CDR2 SYGVKD. The CDR3 spans 15 residues. DNA of the CDR3: TGTGCCATCAGTGATGAACTAGCGGGGGCCAACGTCCTGACTTTC. Amino acid sequence: CAISDELAGANVLTF.

This clone has more than one count but fewer than ten. The chain employs TRBV6-5 and TRBJ1-1; perhaps TRBD1 as D (5 bases). Germline V CDR1 and CDR2: MNHEY, SVGAGI. With 5 bases removed from V and 4 bases from J, the gap between germline ends came to 11 bases. This CDR3 contains 13 residues. CDR3 sequence (DNA): TGTGCCAGCAGTCTGGACGGGGGCACTGAAGCTTTCTTT. Translation: CASSLDGGTEAFF.

The chain joins TRBV10-2 to TRBJ1-5; D is perhaps TRBD1 (5 bases). Trimming left V 6 bases short and J 3 bases short, with 18 bases between. The germline CDR1 and CDR2 sequences are WSHSY and SAAADI. The CDR3 is 16 amino acids. CDR3 amino acids: CASRARAGQTNQPQHF. The CDR3 bases are TGCGCCAGCAGGGCCCGGGCAGGACAAACCAATCAGCCCCAGCATTTT.